The source of this T cell receptor (beta chain) is a study of shared clonotypes between healthy human individuals (dated by TCRdb to about 2020). Describing the broader study: The cohort included a few men and two women between 18 and 49 years of age. Each donor's leukapheresis produced roughly between about 0.9 and 9.5 billion PBMCs. Libraries were prepared and TCR repertoires were sequenced by different laboratories using diverse techniques, in order to increase sequencing depth and limit assay-specific biases. For each donor, CD4 naive and CD4 memory were each given three plates, CD8 naive was given two plates, and CD8 memory was given one plate. To estimate repertoire size and how much clonotype sharing occurs between individuals, the study deeply sequenced the blood TCR repertoires of five healthy adults. Overall study results and their limits: Sampling was restricted to blood, and TCR repertoires in tissue are likely to differ from TCR repertoires in blood. The genetic and exposure-history diversity represented was limited by the small number of donors. Clonotypes shared by all four sorted-subset donors showed higher generation probabilities than non-shared clonotypes. Even with the large sequencing depth, rarefaction of the sorted-subset datasets indicated that sequencing was incomplete. When a few donors were compared, the shared fraction of clonotypes was around 5% for naive CD4, around 3.5% for naive CD8, more than 2% for memory CD4, and 0.35% to 0.5% for memory CD8. Naive subsets generally had larger estimated clonotype richness than memory subsets. Pairwise subsampling indicated that sequencing depth was expected to affect the degree of clonotype sharing among donors.

Using the deep immunoSEQ assay, multiplex PCR amplified TCR CDR3 regions from genomic DNA. Extracted genomic DNA from each cell subset was distributed evenly across all wells of several immunoSEQ 96-well plates, and each plate was treated as a replicate. Each replicate PCR for sorted subsets received around 210 ng genomic DNA, equal to roughly 30,000 T cell genomes. Purified libraries were measured with a Qubit 3.0 fluorometer, size-checked on a Bioanalyzer 2100, and measured again with the KAPA Library Quantification kit. Every immunoSEQ 96-well plate was sequenced on a dedicated single-read 150-cycle Illumina NextSeq 550 flow cell. Regarding the original processing steps: Because the immunoSEQ output held only junctional sequences and lacked quality scores, the filtering could not match the filtering applied to full-length reads. To assign V/J genes and CDR3, sequences were annotated against IMGT germline references using PyIR, a Python wrapper for IgBLAST v1.9. Any read was removed if the V/J assignment was weak (E-value above 1e-6), the CDR3 was missing, or the read contained stop codons, out-of-frame junctions, or ambiguous translated residues. V3J clonotypes were defined as sequences sharing an identical inferred V gene, J gene, and CDR3 amino acid sequence. The percentage overlap between two repertoires was calculated by dividing the number of shared unique clonotypes by the size of the smaller repertoire. Richness of each repertoire was evaluated using RTK rarefaction, the Chao1 estimator, and Recon v2.1 estimates of unobserved clonotypes. Generation probabilities for all TCRbeta clonotypes obtained by the gDNA method from a handful of donors were computed using OLGA. TCRdb took over this immuneACCESS table, retaining in-frame rearrangements with V and J assigned. Such tables are incomplete; in checked studies, under half of the missing clones stem from an unresolved V gene, and the remainder is unexplained. That table gives V, J and clone size, and the DNA gave D and trimming. Recorded for this sample are about 1.1 million clones; 60% to 80% of them occurred a single time. The ten largest clones represent 0.7% to 0.95% of the sample.

Including the terminal cysteine and phenylalanine, the CDR3 comprises 15 residues. Of all the DNA, just the CDR3 is kept, 45 bases in frame from base 1. Via the germline V gene, CDR1 is MNHNS and CDR2 SASEGT. V gives up 1 base and J gives up 10 bases, and the segment between their germline ends measures 17 bases. Healthy HIV-negative adults with no recently reported acute infections or vaccinations were included as donors. Every donor was a Caucasian adult residing in Nashville, Tennessee, USA. CD4+ T cells were enriched by magnetic negative selection, after which naive cells were positively selected on CD45RA and the negative fraction was taken as the memory subset. Blood was obtained by leukapheresis, after which PBMCs were separated by Ficoll-Histopaque density gradient centrifugation and cryopreserved in liquid nitrogen vapor phase. Purity and quantity of every magnetically sorted T cell population were checked by analytical flow cytometry. Each sorted fraction had its genomic DNA isolated and then quantified by UV absorbance on a Nanodrop 2000c.

A word on this clone: Its antigen remains unidentified. Per-base quality was not reported, and no clone a single base away is much larger than it.

This sequence was found in a man between 18 and 35 years old in good health. Some clones in this sample may be carry-over from other donors' samples. The V gene is TRBV6-1 and the J gene is TRBJ2-4, with the D assignment possibly TRBD1 or TRBD2, given 6 matching bases for each. The sequencing input was memory CD4+ T cells from PBMCs. The sample's cell subset or site label is to be understood as: CD45RA-negative fraction. The nucleotide sequence is given as TGTGCCAGCAGTGAAGTCAACAGGGCCGGGAGTATTCAGTACTTC. Its amino acids are CASSEVNRAGSIQYF.